The 22 T cell receptor beta chains in this list originate from one sample, sequenced in a study of blood T cell repertoires in COVID-19. Libraries were prepared by immunoSEQ multiplex PCR; TCRdb keeps only in-frame clonotypes and omits some of them. The profile shows about 260,000 clones, over 75% of them singletons. Sequences were obtained from peripheral blood. These receptors came from a woman between 70 and 85 years old with COVID-19, enrolled during active disease.

This clone was picked up one time. The V call is TRBV15, the J call TRBJ1-1; 8 bases line up with TRBD1. This CDR3 has 13 residues. V lost 1 base, J lost 8 bases, and 3 bases stayed unmatched. Looked up from germline, CDR1 is LNHNV and CDR2 is YYDKDF (reference sequence). As DNA, the CDR3 is TGTGCCACCAGCAGAGTCCGGGACAGGGAAGCTTTCTTT. It is translated as CATSRVRDREAFF.

The rearrangement links TRBV4-2 to TRBJ2-6; D is unresolved. Germline assignment: CDR1 LGHNA and CDR2 YNFKEQ. V lost 2 bases and J lost 1, with 12 bases in between. This CDR3 has 17 amino acids. The CDR3 reads CASSQPSGGSGANVLTF. In nucleotides, the CDR3 is TGTGCCAGCAGCCAACCGTCGGGTGGATCTGGGGCCAACGTCCTGACTTTC.

The CDR3 protein is CASITQGSQPQHF. Written as DNA, the CDR3 is TGTGCCAGCATCACACAGGGGAGTCAGCCCCAGCATTTT. The chain links TRBV6-6 to TRBJ1-5; TRBD1 matches 7 bases. Germline V gene data show CDR1 as MNHNY and CDR2 as SVGAGI (reference sequence). The CDR3 is 13 amino acids. Losses at the gene ends were 7 bases for V and 6 bases for J; bases not matched to a gene: 6.

The chain links TRBV28 to TRBJ1-5; the D gene is possibly TRBD1 (6 bases). Looked up from germline, CDR1 is MDHEN and CDR2 is SYDVKM. The V end was cut by 5 bases, the J end by 6 bases, with 17 bases between. The CDR3 is made up of 15 amino acids. The chain's CDR3 is CASSPPTGIGQPQHF. CDR3 nucleotide sequence: TGTGCCAGCAGTCCACCAACAGGGATCGGTCAGCCCCAGCATTTT.

The chain is built from TRBV2 and TRBJ2-1, with D perhaps matching TRBD2 (5 bases). In germline, CDR1 is SNHLY, CDR2 FYNNEI. V was trimmed by 5 bases and J by 2 bases, leaving 16 bases between them. The length of the CDR3 is 16 residues. As DNA, the CDR3 is TGTGCCAGCAGTTCACGGTCTGCGGGTGCCTACAATGAGCAGTTCTTC. It codes for CASSSRSAGAYNEQFF.

The V call is TRBV14, the J call TRBJ1-2; D might be TRBD1 (5 bases). The length of the CDR3 is 12 residues. V gave up 4 bases and J gave up 5 bases, with 8 bases separating them. CDR1 and CDR2 (germline): SGHDN, FVKESK. The CDR3 DNA is TGTGCCAGCAGCCTACAGGAATATGGCTACACCTTC. Residues: CASSLQEYGYTF.

The chain uses TRBV6-2 or TRBV6-3 and TRBJ2-7, with D possibly TRBD2 on 6 matching bases. Germline V gene data show CDR1 as MNHEY and CDR2 as SVGEGT. V was pared by 6 bases and J by 7 bases, with 19 bases between. The CDR3 runs 14 residues. CDR3 in DNA: TGTGCCAGCAGCCGTTCAGAACTAGCTGTGGAGCAGTACTTC. This encodes CASSRSELAVEQYF.

This chain's CDR3 is CASSSDRGRKVAGYTF. The CDR3 nucleotides read TGTGCCAGCAGCTCGGACAGGGGGCGCAAGGTAGCTGGCTACACCTTC. The chain joins TRBV5-4 to TRBJ1-2; TRBD1 agrees at 11 bases. Germline CDR1 is SGHNT and CDR2 is YYREEE (reference sequence). The CDR3 is 16 amino acids. V was pared by 3 bases and J by 7 bases, with 11 bases of the junction left unmatched.

The rearrangement joins TRBV30 to TRBJ1-2, with TRBD1 matching over 7 bases. The J segment lost 3 bases and the V segment lost 7 bases, leaving 14 bases of the junction unmatched. CDR1 is GTSNPN, CDR2 SVGIG, per germline (reference sequence). The CDR3 is made up of 15 amino acids. The DNA for the CDR3 is TGTGCCTACCGGGACAGCGGCCTAACCTACTATGGCTACACCTTC. Amino acid sequence: CAYRDSGLTYYGYTF.

A remark on this clone: The same CDR3 can be traced to other DNA sequences in this sample. V usage is TRBV7-3 and J usage is TRBJ1-1; 7 positions match TRBD1. The CDR3 contains 13 residues. With 4 bases clipped from V and 1 base from J, the junction kept 0 bases outside the gene matches. Germline V gives CDR1 SGHTA, CDR2 FQGTGA. The CDR3 reads CASSSGGNTEAFF. DNA of the CDR3: TGTGCCAGCAGCTCAGGGGGGAACACTGAAGCTTTCTTT.

In this sample, this clone turned up a few times. The V and J genes are TRBV21-1 and TRBJ1-4; the table calls TRBD1, which could not be checked here. TRBV21-1 is a pseudogene segment. This CDR3 spans 15 amino acids. Here the CDR3 DNA reads TGTGCCAGCAGCGGACCGGGACAGGGCCGAGAAAAACTGTTTTTT. Amino acid sequence: CASSGPGQGREKLFF.

V gene TRBV5-6 combines with J gene TRBJ1-1, with a tentative D call TRBD1 (6 bases). The germline V gene encodes CDR1 SGHDT and CDR2 YYEEEE. The CDR3 contains 14 residues. Trimming took 4 bases from V and 5 from J, leaving 15 bases between them. The CDR3 DNA reads TGTGCCAGCAGCCTCGGACAGATCTATACTGAAGCTTTCTTT. The encoded protein is CASSLGQIYTEAFF. Complete variable domain (other parts from reference TRBV5-6 and TRBJ1-1): DAGVTQSPTHLIKTRGQQVTLRCSPKSGHDTVSWYQQALGQGPQFIFQYYEEEERQRGNFPDRFSGHQFPNYSSELNVNALLLGDSALYLCASSLGQIYTEAFFGQGTRLTVV.

The chain joins TRBV5-1 to TRBJ2-7, with TRBD1 identical over 11 bases. This CDR3 is 14 amino acids long. Unmatched junction bases numbered 6, after V lost 3 bases and J lost 7 bases. Germline CDR1 and CDR2: SGHRS and YFSETQ. The CDR3 nucleotides are TGCGCCAGCAGCTCCGGACAGGGGGCTGGGGAGCAGTACTTC. Protein: CASSSGQGAGEQYF.

This chain uses TRBV18 with TRBJ1-3; TRBD1 matches at 7 bases. With 2 bases clipped from V and 1 base from J, the junction kept 2 bases outside the gene matches. Germline V lookup: CDR1 KGHSH, CDR2 LQKENI. This CDR3 comprises 15 residues. In nucleotides, the CDR3 is TGTGCCAGCTCACCAGGGACAGTATCTGGAAACACCATATATTTT. Protein sequence: CASSPGTVSGNTIYF. Filled out from reference TRBV18 and TRBJ1-3, the complete variable domain reads NAGVMQNPRHLVRRRGQEARLRCSPMKGHSHVYWYRQLPEEGLKFMVYLQKENIIDESGMPKERFSAEFPKEGPSILRIQQVVRGDSAAYFCASSPGTVSGNTIYFGEGSWLTVV.

CDR3 sequence (DNA): TGTGCCAGCAGTCCGACAATCCTTCCCTATGGCTACACCTTC. This gives the protein CASSPTILPYGYTF. The chain joins TRBV6-2 or TRBV6-3 to TRBJ1-2; D is ambiguous. Trimming pared 5 bases from V and 4 bases from J, leaving 14 bases between. Germline V gives CDR1 MNHEY, CDR2 SVGEGT. This CDR3 contains 14 residues.

The V and J genes are TRBV5-8 and TRBJ1-2, with unresolved D. Germline CDR1 reads SGHTS; CDR2 reads YDEGEE. The V and J ends lost 5 bases and 1 base respectively, with 15 bases between them. The CDR3 sequence is 15 residues long. The CDR3 nucleotides read TGTGCCAGCAGACGTAGACACACCGATAACTATGGCTACACCTTC. Translation gives CASRRRHTDNYGYTF.

The gene calls are TRBV6-5 and TRBJ1-2; 7 positions agree with TRBD1. The J segment lost 2 bases and the V segment lost 5 bases, leaving 8 bases of the junction unmatched. This CDR3 has 15 amino acids. Per the germline V gene, CDR1 is MNHEY and CDR2 is SVGAGI. The CDR3 DNA reads as TGTGCCAGCAGTAAGCAGGGGGACGGGAACTATGGCTACACCTTC. Translated, it gives CASSKQGDGNYGYTF.

The V and J genes are TRBV5-1 and TRBJ1-1; D uncertain. V gave up 3 bases and J gave up 1 base, with 7 bases separating them. Per the germline V gene, CDR1 is SGHRS and CDR2 is YFSETQ. The CDR3 sequence is 13 residues long. The CDR3 reads CASSYRENTEAFF. CDR3 in DNA: TGCGCCAGCAGCTATCGAGAGAACACTGAAGCTTTCTTT.

The chain joins TRBV11-2 to TRBJ2-5; D ambiguous. Trimming shortened V by 5 bases and J by 5 bases, and 15 bases separated the two germline ends. This CDR3 region has 14 residues. From germline, CDR1 is SGHAT and CDR2 FQNNGV. The CDR3 nucleotides read TGTGCCAGCAGCCCGAGTCGGGTTATTGAGACCCAGTACTTC. Protein: CASSPSRVIETQYF.

The rearrangement joins TRBV3-1 (or the pseudogene TRBV3-2) to TRBJ1-1, with TRBD1 matching 8 bases. Germline lookup yields CDR1 LGHDT and CDR2 YNNKEL (reference sequence). Losses at the gene ends were 5 bases for V and 1 base for J; bases not matched to a gene: 3. This CDR3 region has 14 residues. CDR3 nucleotide sequence: TGTGCCAGCAGCTCCGGGACAGGGAACACTGAAGCTTTCTTT. Translation gives CASSSGTGNTEAFF.

This chain uses TRBV5-1 with TRBJ1-6; D unclear. The CDR3 is 14 amino acids. CDR1 and CDR2 (germline): SGHRS, YFSETQ. With 3 bases removed from V and 8 bases from J, the gap between germline ends came to 12 bases. The CDR3 DNA reads as TGCGCCAGCAGCTCCTATCGCACGGATTCACCCCTCCACTTT. It translates to CASSSYRTDSPLHF.

The rearrangement uses TRBV9 and TRBJ1-3; D is perhaps TRBD1 (5 bases). This CDR3 comprises 15 residues. The germline V gene has CDR1 SGDLS and CDR2 YYNGEE. The V end lost 1 base, the J end lost 7 bases, and 15 bases lay between the germline ends. CDR3 sequence (DNA): TGTGCCAGCAGCGTATCCCACGGGCAGGGTAACACCATATATTTT. Translating it yields CASSVSHGQGNTIYF.